The 21 T cell receptor beta chains in this list originate from one sample, sequenced in a study of cytomegalovirus exposure and HLA in healthy donors. Vbeta (60) and Jbeta (13) primers were used in the PCR. The data were produced by immunoSEQ multiplex PCR, yet TCRdb's version contains in-frame clones alone and is incomplete. The sample has under 85,000 clones; 80% are singletons. Sequenced input: PBMCs. Receptors were obtained from a woman under 40 in good health and CMV-seronegative.

The gene calls are TRBV11-2 and TRBJ1-1, with a possible D match to TRBD1 (6 bases). Germline V gene data show CDR1 as SGHAT and CDR2 as FQNNGV. V was shortened by 1 base and J by 4 bases, with 10 bases between the two germline ends. This CDR3 is 14 amino acids long. As DNA, the CDR3 is TGTGCCAGCAGCTTAGGACAGGTGAGCACTGAAGCTTTCTTT. Translating gives CASSLGQVSTEAFF.

The J gene is TRBJ1-2, the V gene TRBV25-1; 8 nucleotides agree with TRBD1. V lost 7 bases and J lost 13; bases outside the gene matches: 8. The CDR3 has 11 residues. CDR1 and CDR2 from the germline V gene are MGHDK and SYGVNS. The CDR3 DNA sequence: TGTGCCAGCACCGGGACAGGTTATCTCACCTTC. This translates into CASTGTGYLTF.

The rearrangement joins TRBV15 to TRBJ1-2; no clear D. The CDR3 is 16 residues long. The germline V and J ends were trimmed by 0 bases and 4 bases, with 15 bases remaining between them. Germline V gene sequence: CDR1 LNHNV, CDR2 YYDKDF (reference sequence). The CDR3 bases are TGTGCCACCAGCAGAGACCCGCGTGGACTAGCCTATGGCTACACCTTC. Its translation: CATSRDPRGLAYGYTF.

The rearrangement links TRBV5-4 to TRBJ1-1; 8 nucleotides match TRBD1. The CDR3 is 19 residues long. Trimming cost V 3 bases and J 0 bases; bases outside gene matches: 16. CDR1 SGHNT and CDR2 YYREEE come from the germline V gene (reference sequence). The CDR3 is CASSSRGARGRSVNTEAFF. The CDR3 bases are TGTGCCAGCAGCTCGAGGGGGGCCAGGGGGCGCTCGGTGAACACTGAAGCTTTCTTT.

This chain links TRBV29-1 with TRBJ1-1, with a tentative D call TRBD1 (6 bases). Trimming pared 3 bases from V and 2 bases from J, leaving 19 bases between. The CDR3 is made up of 16 amino acids. In germline, CDR1 is SQVTM, CDR2 ANQGSEA. CDR3 in DNA: TGCAGCGTTGAGAGACCCCCGGGACAACTAAACACTGAAGCTTTCTTT. This gives the protein CSVERPPGQLNTEAFF.

The chain combines TRBV2 with TRBJ1-1; 8 nucleotides match TRBD1. V lost 5 bases, J lost 11 bases, and 7 bases stayed unmatched. Germline V gene data show CDR1 as SNHLY and CDR2 as FYNNEI. This CDR3 spans 12 amino acids. The CDR3 reads CASSKTGEYAFF. CDR3 bases: TGTGCCAGCAGTAAGACAGGGGAGTACGCTTTCTTT.

J is TRBJ2-5 and V is TRBV4-1; 12 bases are a match to TRBD2. After removal of 0 bases from V and 2 bases from J, the junction contained 4 bases not matched to a gene. CDR3 length: 17 amino acids. Looked up from germline, CDR1 is MGHRA and CDR2 is YSYEKL. The CDR3 reads CASSQDSLAGGQETQYF. In DNA, the CDR3 is TGCGCCAGCAGCCAAGATTCCCTAGCGGGGGGGCAAGAGACCCAGTACTTC.

This clone rates as medium-sized. The chain links TRBV30 to TRBJ2-7; 9 nucleotides align to TRBD2. Germline V CDR1 and CDR2: GTSNPN, SVGIG (reference sequence). The CDR3 totals 15 residues. The trim removed 2 bases at V and 4 bases at J, leaving 9 bases unmatched. The CDR3 sequence is CAWSPTSGLKYEQYF. The CDR3 nucleotides read TGTGCCTGGAGTCCTACTAGCGGGCTAAAATACGAGCAGTACTTC.

The chain recombines TRBV29-1 with TRBJ1-2, with a tentative D call TRBD1 (6 bases). The CDR3 contains 12 residues. Germline lookup yields CDR1 SQVTM and CDR2 ANQGSEA. V dropped 5 bases and J dropped 8 bases, with 15 bases sitting between them. The CDR3: CSVPWAGEGYTF. For the CDR3, the DNA is TGCAGCGTTCCCTGGGCAGGGGAGGGCTACACCTTC.

This clone was observed a handful of times. This rearrangement joins TRBV5-1 to TRBJ1-1, with D uncertain. Trimming stripped 1 base from V and 1 base from J, with 5 bases between. There are 13 residues in the CDR3. Per the germline V gene, CDR1 is SGHRS and CDR2 is YFSETQ. CDR3 region: CASSLSQNTEAFF. Written as DNA, the CDR3 is TGCGCCAGCAGCTTGTCACAGAACACTGAAGCTTTCTTT.

The genes are TRBV5-4 and TRBJ2-4, with 12 bases matching TRBD2. J lost 8 bases, V lost 4 bases, and 4 bases had no gene match. Germline CDR1 and CDR2: SGHNT and YYREEE (reference sequence). The CDR3 covers 14 residues. Written as DNA, the CDR3 is TGTGCCAGCAGCCCGACTAGCGGGAGTCACATTCAGTACTTC. It yields the protein CASSPTSGSHIQYF.

The CDR3 protein is CASKFQGGSYEQYF. CDR3 nucleotides: TGCGCCAGCAAGTTTCAGGGTGGGTCCTACGAGCAGTACTTC. This chain connects TRBV4-1 to TRBJ2-7; possible D gene TRBD1, 5 bases. Germline assignment: CDR1 MGHRA and CDR2 YSYEKL. Trimming took off 7 bases at V and 1 base at J, with 14 bases between the two ends. The CDR3 runs to 14 residues.

This clone came up a few times. V usage is TRBV7-8 and J usage is TRBJ2-7, with TRBD2 identical over 11 bases. With V trimmed by 5 bases and J by 7 bases, 10 bases remained unmatched. The CDR3 runs 15 residues. Germline V gene sequence: CDR1 SGHVS, CDR2 FQNEAQ. CDR3 nucleotides: TGTGCCAGCAGCCCGGGGACTAGCGGAACGCGGGAGCAGTACTTC. Translating gives CASSPGTSGTREQYF.

In DNA, the CDR3 is TGTGCCAGCAGCTCAAATGACAGGGGCTCACCCCTCCACTTT. It is translated as CASSSNDRGSPLHF. The chain employs TRBV13 and TRBJ1-6; 8 bases are shared with TRBD1. CDR3 size: 14 residues. CDR1 and CDR2 from the germline V gene are PRHDT and FYEKMQ (reference sequence). V lost 4 bases, J lost 10 bases, and 6 bases stayed unmatched. The full variable domain, rest sourced from reference TRBV13 and TRBJ1-6, is AAGVIQSPRHLIKEKRETATLKCYPIPRHDTVYWYQQGPGQDPQFLISFYEKMQSDKGSIPDRFSAQQFSDYHSELNMSSLELGDSALYFCASSSNDRGSPLHFGNGTRLTVT.

The count of this clone is one. The chain links TRBV28 to TRBJ2-2, with TRBD1 as a possible D gene (6 bases). Germline CDR1 reads MDHEN; CDR2 reads SYDVKM. The CDR3 runs to 14 residues. The V and J ends lost 3 bases and 4 bases respectively, with 9 bases between them. The DNA of the CDR3 is TGTGCCAGCAGTTTGTGGACAGTCACCGGGGAGCTGTTTTTT. It codes for CASSLWTVTGELFF. Full variable domain (remainder filled in from reference TRBV28 and TRBJ2-2): DVKVTQSSRYLVKRTGEKVFLECVQDMDHENMFWYRQDPGLGLRLIYFSYDVKMKEKGDIPEGYSVSREKKERFSLILESASTNQTSMYLCASSLWTVTGELFFGEGSRLTVL.

This clone occurred a few times. This chain links TRBV30 with TRBJ1-6; perhaps TRBD1 as D (5 bases). Trimming pared 1 base from V and 8 bases from J, leaving 18 bases between. CDR3 length: 16 residues. CDR1 is GTSNPN, CDR2 SVGIG, per germline (reference sequence). The CDR3 region has the DNA TGTGCCTGGAGTGCAGCCCGTCAGGGAACTTATTCACCCCTCCACTTT. This sequence encodes CAWSAARQGTYSPLHF.

The J gene is TRBJ2-1, the V gene TRBV7-9; 8 bases agree with TRBD2. CDR3 length: 16 residues. From germline, CDR1 is SEHNR and CDR2 FQNEAQ (reference sequence). With 7 bases clipped from V and 5 bases from J, the junction kept 13 bases outside the gene matches. The CDR3 loop is CASIDQETSANNEQFF. The CDR3 DNA reads as TGTGCCAGCATCGATCAAGAGACTAGCGCCAACAATGAGCAGTTCTTC.

Comment on this clone: The same CDR3 is also encoded by other DNA sequences in this sample. The gene calls are TRBV30 and TRBJ2-5; D remains unclear. V was shortened by 3 bases and J by 2 bases, with 10 bases between the two germline ends. CDR3 length equals 13 residues. Germline CDR1 and CDR2: GTSNPN and SVGIG (reference sequence). DNA for the CDR3: TGTGCCTGGAGCCGGCGGTCACAAGAGACCCAGTACTTC. This gives the protein CAWSRRSQETQYF.

This clone came up a few times. The J gene is TRBJ2-7, the V gene TRBV19; 13 nucleotides match TRBD2. Germline V gene lookup returns CDR1 LNHDA and CDR2 SQIVND (reference sequence). The CDR3 loop spans 14 amino acids. Trimming removed 6 bases from V and 3 bases from J; junction bases left unmatched: 2. The DNA for the CDR3 is TGTGCCAGTAGGGGGACTAGCGGGATCTACGAGCAGTACTTC. Encoded protein: CASRGTSGIYEQYF.

The chain carries TRBV28 and TRBJ1-2; 8 nucleotides match TRBD1. Germline CDR1 and CDR2: MDHEN and SYDVKM. CDR3 size: 15 residues. V was pared by 1 base and J by 7 bases, with 8 bases of the junction left unmatched. The CDR3 region has the DNA TGTGCCAGCAGTTTATATCGGGACAGGCCGGGTGGCTACACCTTC. Its translation is CASSLYRDRPGGYTF.

This sequence joins TRBV4-3 and TRBJ2-4, with TRBD2 identical over 7 bases. CDR3 length: 16 amino acids. CDR1 and CDR2 from the germline V gene are LGHNA and YSLEER. V lost 2 bases, J lost 7 bases, and 11 bases stayed unmatched. The CDR3 bases are TGCGCCAGCAGCCAAACCCCCCGTGGGGGGGAGAACATTCAGTACTTC. Its protein is CASSQTPRGGENIQYF.